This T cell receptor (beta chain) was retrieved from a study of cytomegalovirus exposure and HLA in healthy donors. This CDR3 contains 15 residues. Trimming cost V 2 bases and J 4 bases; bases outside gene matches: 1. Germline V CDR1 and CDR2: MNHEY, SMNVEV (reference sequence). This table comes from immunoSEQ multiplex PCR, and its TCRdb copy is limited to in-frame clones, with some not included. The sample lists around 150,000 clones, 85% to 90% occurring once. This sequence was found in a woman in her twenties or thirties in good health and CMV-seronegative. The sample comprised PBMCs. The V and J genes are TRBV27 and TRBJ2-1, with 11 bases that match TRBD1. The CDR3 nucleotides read TGTGCCAGCAGTTTAGGGACAGGGGGTTACAATGAGCAGTTCTTC. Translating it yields CASSLGTGGYNEQFF.